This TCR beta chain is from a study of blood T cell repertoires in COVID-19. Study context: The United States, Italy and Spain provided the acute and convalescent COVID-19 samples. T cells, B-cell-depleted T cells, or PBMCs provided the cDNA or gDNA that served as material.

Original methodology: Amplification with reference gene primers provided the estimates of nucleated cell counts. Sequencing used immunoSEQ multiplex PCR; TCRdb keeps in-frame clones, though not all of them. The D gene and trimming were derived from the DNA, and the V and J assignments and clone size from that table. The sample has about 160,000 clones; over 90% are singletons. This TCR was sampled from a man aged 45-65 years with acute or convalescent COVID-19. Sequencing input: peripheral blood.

The CDR3 DNA follows: TGTGCCAGCAGTCGGGCTCACCGACAGGACAATGAGCAGTTCTTC. Protein product: CASSRAHRQDNEQFF. This sequence joins TRBV7-3 and TRBJ2-1, with D perhaps matching TRBD1 (6 bases). V shed 6 bases and J shed 5 bases, with 17 bases lying between them. Germline V CDR1 and CDR2: SGHTA, FQGTGA. The CDR3 has 15 residues.